This TCR beta chain was sequenced during a study of T cell responses to AZD1222 COVID-19 vaccine. Using immunoSEQ multiplex PCR, the repertoire was profiled, and TCRdb retains in-frame clones only, with some absent. The data hold approximately 89,000 clones, with about 89% observed a single time. Broader study findings: There were mostly white British donors and more females than males, and clonal diversity was possibly underestimated. No repertoire was sampled before or during the peak T cell response, only after it. Vaccine-associated CD4 TCRs ranged over spike, dominating at 160-218 and 743-854.

As regards this clone: Its target is unknown.

The CDR3 has 13 amino acids. The ends were cut back, 6 bases at V and 10 bases at J, with 19 bases in the middle. The TCR was taken from an adult in good health. Source: peripheral blood, taken on day 0 of MenACWY control vaccination. The chain employs TRBV12-3 or TRBV12-4 and TRBJ2-7; D gene ambiguous. DNA for the CDR3: TGTGCCAGCAGCTCCCCACCCTCGACGGCCCAGTACTTC. Translated, it gives CASSSPPSTAQYF.